What follows describes a single T cell receptor beta chain. Its antigen is undetermined. Germline V lookup: CDR1 MDHEN, CDR2 SYDVKM. This CDR3 has 14 amino acids. V dropped 3 bases and J dropped 3; count of bases not matched to a gene: 4. A multiplex PCR was run with 60 Vbeta primers and 13 Jbeta primers. The assay was immunoSEQ multiplex PCR, and TCRdb's table has in-frame clones only and misses some. This sample has roughly 71,000 clones, with around 73% found just once. The data were obtained in a study of cytomegalovirus exposure and HLA in healthy donors. Across the study: Researchers previously reported finding 90 million to 120 million unique TCR beta sequences from around 200 million T cells. Early on, a data release was issued that held roughly 80 million unique TCRs from HLA-typed donors.

Study conclusions and caveats: For TCR beta chains, V- and J-gene trimming was later linked to a missense DCLRE1C variant.

While unrecorded immune exposures were likely, the donors were nominally healthy when sampled. The source material was PBMCs. This sequence was found in a girl aged 5-17 years in good health and CMV-seropositive. The rearrangement joins TRBV28 to TRBJ1-2, with TRBD1 matching over 7 bases. In DNA form, the CDR3 reads TGTGCCAGCAGTTTGACAGGGAGATACTATGGCTACACCTTC. It yields the protein CASSLTGRYYGYTF.